The 32 T cell receptor beta chains below all came from one sample that was sequenced in a study of blood T cell repertoires in COVID-19 (dated by TCRdb to about 2020). Library creation used the immunoSEQ multiplex PCR assay. TCRdb limited this immuneACCESS table to in-frame rearrangements with V and J called. A share of clones is missing; checked studies link under half to unresolved V genes, and the rest is unexplained. In this sample the table shows approximately 130,000 clones, around 76% of which occur a single time. More than 10% of the sample is held by the ten biggest clonotypes. The specimen was peripheral blood. Receptor source: a human donor in a cohort sampled during active COVID-19.

This chain connects TRBV5-1 to TRBJ1-1; 8 bases line up with TRBD1. The CDR3 runs to 15 residues. Germline V CDR1 and CDR2: SGHRS, YFSETQ. The V segment lost 4 bases and the J segment 0 bases; nucleotides outside the gene matches: 5. For the CDR3, the DNA is TGCGCCAGCAGCCCCCGGGACAGGTTGAACACTGAAGCTTTCTTT. This sequence encodes CASSPRDRLNTEAFF. The variable domain in full, with the rest retrieved from reference TRBV5-1 and TRBJ1-1, is KAGVTQTPRYLIKTRGQQVTLSCSPISGHRSVSWYQQTPGQGLQFLFEYFSETQRNKGNFPGRFSGRQFSNSRSEMNVSTLELGDSALYLCASSPRDRLNTEAFFGQGTRLTVV.

The V and J genes are TRBV4-1 and TRBJ2-3; 13 bases are a match to TRBD2. This CDR3 has 16 residues. The J segment lost 6 bases and the V segment lost 0 bases, leaving 3 bases of the junction unmatched. Germline CDR1 is MGHRA and CDR2 is YSYEKL. This CDR3 is CASSQDQTSGGDTQYF. For the CDR3, the DNA is TGCGCCAGCAGCCAAGATCAGACTAGCGGGGGGGATACGCAGTATTTT.

V and J are TRBV11-2 and TRBJ2-3, with 8 bases lining up with TRBD1. V gave up 2 bases and J gave up 5 bases; unmatched junction bases: 12. The CDR3 contains 17 residues. Germline V lookup: CDR1 SGHAT, CDR2 FQNNGV. CDR3 amino acids: CASSLIRGQVGKDTQYF. The CDR3 coding sequence is TGTGCCAGCAGCTTAATTCGGGGACAGGTGGGCAAAGATACGCAGTATTTT.

In DNA form, the CDR3 reads TGCGCCAGCAGCGGGCGGGCAGACAAGGCAGATACGCAGTATTTT. Translating gives CASSGRADKADTQYF. The chain joins TRBV5-1 to TRBJ2-3; a weak D match, TRBD2 (5 bases). V was shortened by 4 bases and J by 4 bases, with 16 bases between the two germline ends. In germline, CDR1 is SGHRS, CDR2 YFSETQ. This CDR3 region has 15 residues.

The sample holds a few counts of this clone. This rearrangement joins TRBV2 to TRBJ2-5; D might be TRBD1 (6 bases). CDR1 and CDR2 (germline): SNHLY, FYNNEI. CDR3 length: 14 residues. Trimming stripped 7 bases from V and 1 base from J, with 13 bases between. CDR3 loop: CASMNDRSQETQYF. CDR3 sequence (DNA): TGTGCCAGCATGAATGACAGGAGCCAAGAGACCCAGTACTTC.

This chain uses TRBV18 with TRBJ2-6; unclear D gene. The V gene lost 5 bases and the J gene lost 0 bases, with 11 bases spanning the gap. Germline CDR1 reads KGHSH; CDR2 reads LQKENI. The CDR3 extends over 16 amino acids. CDR3 nucleotide sequence: TGTGCCAGCTCAATTCAGGTCAGCTCTGGGGCCAACGTCCTGACTTTC. Translating gives CASSIQVSSGANVLTF.

This clone has ten or more counts. The chain employs TRBV27 and TRBJ2-1; 12 bases are shared with TRBD2. This CDR3 spans 14 amino acids. CDR1 is MNHEY, CDR2 SMNVEV, per germline (reference sequence). V shed 8 bases, J shed 8 bases, and the junction held 7 bases outside the gene matches. The CDR3 DNA reads TGTGCCAGCGGAGGGACTAGCGGGTGGGATGAGCAGTTCTTC. Its translation is CASGGTSGWDEQFF.

The chain employs TRBV28 and TRBJ1-5; D unresolved. Germline V gene sequence: CDR1 MDHEN, CDR2 SYDVKM. There are 15 residues in the CDR3. Trimming shortened V by 6 bases and J by 0 bases, and 12 bases separated the two germline ends. The CDR3 loop is CASRAGRYSNQPQHF. The CDR3 DNA is TGTGCCAGCAGGGCGGGCCGTTATAGCAATCAGCCCCAGCATTTT.

CDR3 region: CAWSVTRTGYGYTF. CDR3 sequence (DNA): TGTGCCTGGAGTGTAACTAGGACAGGGTATGGCTACACCTTC. This chain joins TRBV30 and TRBJ1-2; 8 nucleotides align to TRBD1. Trimming cost V 0 bases and J 5 bases; bases outside gene matches: 5. CDR1 is GTSNPN and CDR2 is SVGIG in the germline V gene (reference sequence). The CDR3 runs 14 residues.

This clone turned up a few times. V and J are TRBV4-1 and TRBJ2-6, with 9 bases matching TRBD1. CDR1 and CDR2 from the germline V gene are MGHRA and YSYEKL. CDR3 length: 18 amino acids. V was pared by 2 bases and J by 1 base, with 6 bases of the junction left unmatched. The CDR3 spells CASSQPGQGGSGANVLTF. The CDR3 nucleotides read TGCGCCAGCAGCCAACCGGGACAGGGTGGGTCTGGGGCCAACGTCCTGACTTTC.

The chain has TRBV7-3 and TRBJ2-5; 14 nucleotides match TRBD2. Germline assignment: CDR1 SGHTA and CDR2 FQGTGA. The CDR3 has 22 amino acids. Trimming at V came to 5 bases and at J to 0 bases, leaving 20 bases not matched to a gene. The CDR3 DNA follows: TGTGCCAGCAGCCTGCGGGGACTAGCGGGGGCCGGGCTTCTGGGGAACCAAGAGACCCAGTACTTC. It translates to CASSLRGLAGAGLLGNQETQYF.

The V and J genes are TRBV6-1 and TRBJ1-5; D is perhaps TRBD1 (5 bases). Germline loops: CDR1 MNHNS, CDR2 SASEGT. This CDR3 is built from 15 residues. Trimming removed 1 base from V and 7 bases from J, with 14 bases in between. As DNA, the CDR3 is TGTGCCAGCAGTGAAGTGGACATATCAGGACAGCCCCAGCATTTT. Translating gives CASSEVDISGQPQHF.

The J gene is TRBJ2-5, the V gene TRBV12-3 or TRBV12-4, with D maybe TRBD2 (6 bases). V was clipped by 6 bases and J by 5 bases, with 13 bases between them. The CDR3 sequence is 13 residues long. CDR3 coding DNA: TGTGCCAGCAGAAGTGCGGGGTCGGAGACCCAGTACTTC. Translation: CASRSAGSETQYF.

The rearrangement links TRBV3-1 (or the pseudogene TRBV3-2) to TRBJ2-7; 12 bases are a match to TRBD1. The CDR3 runs 15 residues. CDR1 is LGHDT, CDR2 YNNKEL, per germline (reference sequence). Germline trimming cut 3 bases from V and 8 bases from J; bases unmatched to any gene: 8. For the CDR3, the DNA is TGTGCCAGCAGCCAGCCCGGGACAGGGGGCCCCAAGCAGTACTTC. This gives the protein CASSQPGTGGPKQYF.

V gene TRBV7-9 combines with J gene TRBJ1-2; D uncertain. The CDR3 runs 14 residues. Germline V gene sequence: CDR1 SEHNR, CDR2 FQNEAQ (reference sequence). The V end was cut by 4 bases, the J end by 2 bases, with 11 bases between. The CDR3, as DNA: TGTGCCAGCAGCTCCCAGTTGGAGAACTATGGCTACACCTTC. It yields the protein CASSSQLENYGYTF.

This clone appeared a few times. This chain links TRBV6-6 with TRBJ1-4; 7 bases map to TRBD1. V was pared by 5 bases and J by 11 bases, with 11 bases of the junction left unmatched. The length of the CDR3 is 14 residues. The germline gives CDR1 MNHNY, CDR2 SVGAGI (reference sequence). CDR3 residues: CASSNTQGTRKLFF. DNA for the CDR3: TGTGCCAGCAGTAACACACAGGGGACGCGGAAACTGTTTTTT.

This chain connects TRBV15 to TRBJ1-6, with unresolved D. V dropped 2 bases and J dropped 2 bases, with 10 bases sitting between them. The CDR3 extends over 16 amino acids. From germline, CDR1 is LNHNV and CDR2 YYDKDF (reference sequence). This chain's CDR3 is CATSRRSSTYNSPLHF. DNA for the CDR3: TGTGCCACCAGCAGACGTTCCAGTACCTATAATTCACCCCTCCACTTT.

This clone was detected only once. This rearrangement joins TRBV28 to TRBJ1-1; TRBD1 aligns across 7 bases. J gave up 1 base and V 8 bases, and 13 bases lay outside the gene matches. The germline CDR1 and CDR2 sequences are MDHEN and SYDVKM. The CDR3 covers 16 residues. DNA for the CDR3: TGTGCCAGCCCTTCCGCTACCGGGACAGAGAACACTGAAGCTTTCTTT. Its protein is CASPSATGTENTEAFF.

CDR3 coding DNA: TGTGCCAGCAGCTTGGAGCGGACCGGGGCTTTCTTT. Protein sequence: CASSLERTGAFF. The chain has TRBV5-4 and TRBJ1-1; D unresolved. V was trimmed by 0 bases and J by 11 bases, leaving 11 bases between them. Per germline, CDR1 SGHNT and CDR2 YYREEE (reference sequence). CDR3 length: 12 amino acids. Looking up the rest from reference TRBV5-4 and TRBJ1-1 gives the full variable domain: ETGVTQSPTHLIKTRGQQVTLRCSSQSGHNTVSWYQQALGQGPQFIFQYYREEENGRGNFPPRFSGLQFPNYSSELNVNALELDDSALYLCASSLERTGAFFGQGTRLTVV.

This chain links TRBV9 with TRBJ2-1; 10 bases line up with TRBD2. Per the germline V gene, CDR1 is SGDLS and CDR2 is YYNGEE. The CDR3 extends over 16 amino acids. V trimming: 3 bases; J trimming: 6 bases; junction bases outside the gene matches: 9. As DNA, the CDR3 is TGTGCCAGCAGCGCCGAGCTAGCGGGGGCGGTCAATGAGCAGTTCTTC. Its protein product is CASSAELAGAVNEQFF.

Note on this clone: Relative to the germline gene, one junction end is altered; a read error may explain this. The genes are TRBV5-6 and TRBJ2-7; 8 nucleotides match TRBD1. From germline, CDR1 is SGHDT and CDR2 YYEEEE. This CDR3 comprises 14 residues. Written as DNA, the CDR3 is TGTGCCAGCACGGTCCTGGGGCGGAGGACAGGGTTGAACTTC. This translates into CASTVLGRRTGLNF.

The chain uses TRBV5-1 and TRBJ1-1; tentative D call: TRBD1 (6 bases). The CDR3 covers 14 residues. Germline CDR1 is SGHRS and CDR2 is YFSETQ. V lost 4 bases, J lost 7 bases, and 17 bases lay in between. The DNA for the CDR3 is TGCGCCAGCAGCGCTTGGCAGGGGAGGGGTGAAGCTTTCTTT. As protein: CASSAWQGRGEAFF.

This clone was observed a handful of times. The chain employs TRBV12-5 and TRBJ2-1; 9 positions match TRBD1. J gave up 4 bases and V 6 bases, and 4 bases lay outside the gene matches. In germline, CDR1 is LGHNT, CDR2 FRNRAP. CDR3 length: 14 amino acids. The CDR3 DNA reads as TGTGCTAGTGGACCCGGGACAGGGTACAATGAGCAGTTCTTC. It specifies CASGPGTGYNEQFF. Full variable domain (missing parts from reference TRBV12-5 and TRBJ2-1): DARVTQTPRHKVTEMGQEVTMRCQPILGHNTVFWYRQTMMQGLELLAYFRNRAPLDDSGMPKDRFSAEMPDATLATLKIQPSEPRDSAVYFCASGPGTGYNEQFFGPGTRLTVL.

This clone has more than one count but fewer than ten. The chain carries TRBV19 and TRBJ1-5; no clear D. Trimming took 2 bases from V and 5 from J, leaving 19 bases between them. The CDR3 spans 17 residues. CDR1 is LNHDA, CDR2 SQIVND, per germline (reference sequence). This chain's CDR3 is CASSISWPPEGYQPQHF. In nucleotides, the CDR3 is TGTGCCAGTAGTATAAGTTGGCCTCCCGAGGGCTATCAGCCCCAGCATTTT.

V and J are TRBV10-3 and TRBJ2-5; 7 positions agree with TRBD1. The CDR3 has 13 residues. CDR1 ENHRY and CDR2 SYGVKD come from the germline V gene. V gave up 2 bases and J gave up 3 bases; unmatched junction bases: 0. The CDR3 protein is CAISETGEETQYF. In nucleotides, the CDR3 is TGTGCCATCAGTGAGACAGGGGAAGAGACCCAGTACTTC.

The J gene is TRBJ1-5, the V gene TRBV28; maybe TRBD1 (5 bases). The CDR3 totals 16 residues. Per the germline V gene, CDR1 is MDHEN and CDR2 is SYDVKM. Between the trimmed V and J ends, which lost 8 bases and 1 base, there was a span of 18 bases. The CDR3 reads CASRVGHRTSNQPQHF. The CDR3 DNA reads as TGTGCCAGCCGCGTTGGACACAGGACCAGCAATCAGCCCCAGCATTTT.

The DNA for the CDR3 is TGTGCCAGCATCCAAGTCCAGGGCCTGAACACTGAAGCTTTCTTT. As protein: CASIQVQGLNTEAFF. The V gene is TRBV6-5, the J gene TRBJ1-1; a possible D gene is TRBD1 (5 bases). V was clipped by 7 bases and J by 0 bases, with 15 bases between them. Germline V gives CDR1 MNHEY, CDR2 SVGAGI. This CDR3 spans 15 amino acids.

This rearrangement joins TRBV10-3 to TRBJ1-1, with D uncertain. CDR1 is ENHRY, CDR2 SYGVKD, per germline. The CDR3 has 17 amino acids. V lost 3 bases to trimming and J lost 4 bases, with 21 bases between them. CDR3 DNA: TGTGCCATCAGTGACCTCGGGAGCCGCCAGGCGGGCACTGAAGCTTTCTTT. Its protein product is CAISDLGSRQAGTEAFF.

This clone was picked up one time. V usage is TRBV30 and J usage is TRBJ2-7; D possibly corresponds to TRBD1 (6 bases). Per the germline V gene, CDR1 is GTSNPN and CDR2 is SVGIG (reference sequence). V was shortened by 3 bases and J by 0 bases, with 12 bases between the two germline ends. This CDR3 is 14 amino acids long. The CDR3 sequence is CAWRTDRRSYEQYF. The CDR3 DNA sequence: TGTGCCTGGAGGACTGACAGGCGCTCCTACGAGCAGTACTTC.

The count of this clone is one. The rearrangement joins TRBV27 to TRBJ1-5, with TRBD1 matching over 7 bases. Germline V gene lookup returns CDR1 MNHEY and CDR2 SMNVEV (reference sequence). The V gene end was trimmed by 8 bases and the J gene end by 6 bases; junction bases not matched to a gene: 16. The CDR3 length is 16 residues. In DNA, the CDR3 is TGTGCCAGCGGCATTGAAGGGGGCGCGGGGCTTCAGCCCCAGCATTTT. It codes for CASGIEGGAGLQPQHF.

V gene TRBV4-2 combines with J gene TRBJ2-1; the match to TRBD1 covers 7 bases. The CDR3 extends over 16 amino acids. Trimming removed 4 bases from V and 1 base from J; junction bases left unmatched: 7. CDR1 LGHNA and CDR2 YNFKEQ come from the germline V gene. CDR3 bases: TGTGCCAGCAGCCGCGAGACAGGGCAATCCTACAATGAGCAGTTCTTC. Residues: CASSRETGQSYNEQFF.

The chain combines TRBV27 with TRBJ2-7; 10 positions agree with TRBD1. This CDR3 has 16 amino acids. Germline CDR1 is MNHEY and CDR2 is SMNVEV (reference sequence). The V and J ends lost 3 bases and 1 base, in that order; junction bases with no gene match: 6. CDR3 residues: CASSFSGQGSSYEQYF. CDR3 nucleotides: TGTGCCAGCAGTTTCTCGGGACAGGGGTCTTCCTACGAGCAGTACTTC.